The clone carrying this T cell receptor beta chain was observed a handful of times. This entry belongs to a study of blood T cell repertoires in COVID-19. At the level of the study: Some COVID-19 samples were acute and others convalescent; all came from the United States, Italy and Spain.

Only in-frame clones appear in the TCRdb table, and some are missing; sequencing was by immunoSEQ multiplex PCR. The repertoire holds around 120,000 clones, over 80% seen once, with 1.5% to 2% in the top ten. Sequenced input: peripheral blood. This receptor was identified in a man between 70 and 80 years old with acute or convalescent COVID-19.

The CDR3 DNA reads TGTGCCTGGGTCTCTACTCATACTAACTATGGCTACACCTTC. Residues: CAWVSTHTNYGYTF. The gene calls are TRBV30 and TRBJ1-2; no firm D call. This CDR3 spans 14 amino acids. Per germline, CDR1 GTSNPN and CDR2 SVGIG (reference sequence). V was cut by 5 bases and J by 0 bases, with 13 bases left in between. The full variable domain, with the rest looked up from reference TRBV30 and TRBJ1-2, is SQTIHQWPATLVQPVGSPLSLECTVEGTSNPNLYWYRQAAGRGLQLLFYSVGIGQISSEVPQNLSASRPQDRQFILSSKKLLLSDSGFYLCAWVSTHTNYGYTFGSGTRLTVV.